This T cell receptor beta chain stems from a study of shared clonotypes between healthy human individuals. CD45RA-negative memory and CD45RA+ naive subsets were split from the CD4+ cells. Trimming cost V 4 bases and J 4 bases, with 14 bases left between them. The CDR3 has 14 residues. Looked up from germline, CDR1 is KGHSH and CDR2 is LQKENI. Several immunoSEQ 96-well plates shared each subset's DNA, each plate a replicate. Libraries were prepared by immunoSEQ multiplex PCR; TCRdb keeps only in-frame clonotypes and omits some of them. This sample has approximately 640,000 clones; roughly 70% occur once, and the top ten carry 1.8%.

Sequencing input: memory CD4+ T cells sorted from blood. Specified subset: CD45RA-negative fraction. The rearrangement links TRBV18 to TRBJ2-7; D remains ambiguous. This sequence was found in a woman aged 25 to 45 in good health. In DNA, the CDR3 is TGTGCCAGCTCACAAGACAACTTTCAGTACGAGCAGTACTTC. Its protein product is CASSQDNFQYEQYF.